The T cell receptor beta chain under discussion was sequenced for a study of cytomegalovirus exposure and HLA in healthy donors. Germline V gives CDR1 SGHDT, CDR2 YYEEEE. The V end lost 3 bases, the J end lost 0 bases, and 10 bases lay between the germline ends. The CDR3 consists of 15 residues. Study outcomes and limitations: HLA alleles were associated with roughly 17,000 TCR beta sequences in a later analysis at 0.05 false discovery rate. Associated with cytomegalovirus, according to the listing, were 150 to 200 TCR beta chains. Presence/absence analyses assumed roughly uniform sequencing depth across donors, which may not hold. Reports state that TCR beta sequences accurately predicted most subjects' HLA-A and HLA-B alleles.

Vbeta (60) and Jbeta (13) primers were used in the PCR. Libraries were prepared by immunoSEQ multiplex PCR; TCRdb keeps only in-frame clonotypes and omits some of them. Here the sample spans around 170,000 clones, more than 75% being singletons. Turning to this clone: Its antigen remains unidentified.

This receptor was obtained from a woman between 50 and 59 years old in good health and CMV-seropositive. This chain uses TRBV5-6 with TRBJ1-3, with D unresolved. Sample: PBMCs. The CDR3 DNA is TGTGCCAGCAGCTCGCGACATATCTCTGGAAACACCATATATTTT. Protein product: CASSSRHISGNTIYF.